Detailed here is one T cell receptor beta chain. CDR3 length equals 13 residues. CDR1 is GTSNPN and CDR2 is SVGIG in the germline V gene (reference sequence). The V and J ends lost 2 bases and 5 bases respectively, with 12 bases between them. Profiling relied on immunoSEQ multiplex PCR, and the TCRdb table lists in-frame clones only, not all of them. Among about 280,000 clones, around 84% were seen once, and the ten largest hold roughly 2.6%. This entry belongs to a study of blood T cell repertoires in COVID-19. The rearrangement links TRBV30 to TRBJ1-1; D possibly corresponds to TRBD1 (6 bases). Sequencing used PBMCs or T cells enriched from blood (not recorded which). The receptor was derived from a woman aged 45-60 years who had recovered from COVID-19. CDR3 coding DNA: TGTGCCTGGAGTAGGTCGAGGGGGACTGAAGCTTTCTTT. The encoded protein is CAWSRSRGTEAFF.